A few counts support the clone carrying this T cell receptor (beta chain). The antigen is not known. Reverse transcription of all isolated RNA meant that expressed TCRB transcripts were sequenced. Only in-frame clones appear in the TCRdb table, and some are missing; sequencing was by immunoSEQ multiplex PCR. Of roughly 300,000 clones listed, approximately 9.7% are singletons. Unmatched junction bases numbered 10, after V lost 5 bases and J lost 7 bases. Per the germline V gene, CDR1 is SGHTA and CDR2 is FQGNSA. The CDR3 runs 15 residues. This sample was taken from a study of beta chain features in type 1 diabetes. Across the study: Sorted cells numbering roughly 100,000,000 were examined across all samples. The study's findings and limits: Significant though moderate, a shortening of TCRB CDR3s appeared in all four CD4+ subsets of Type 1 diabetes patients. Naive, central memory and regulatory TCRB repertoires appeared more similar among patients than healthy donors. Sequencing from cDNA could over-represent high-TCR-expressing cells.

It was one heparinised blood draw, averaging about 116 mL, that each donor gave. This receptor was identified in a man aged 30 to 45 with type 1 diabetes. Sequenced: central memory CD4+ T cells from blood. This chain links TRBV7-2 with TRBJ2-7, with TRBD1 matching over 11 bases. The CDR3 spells CASSPGGQGAREQYF. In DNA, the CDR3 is TGTGCCAGCAGCCCCGGCGGACAGGGGGCACGGGAGCAGTACTTC.